The 15 T cell receptor beta chains below all came from one sample that was sequenced in a study of blood T cell repertoires in COVID-19. Method: immunoSEQ multiplex PCR; TCRdb's copy keeps in-frame clones and lacks some. Found here are about 200,000 clones, 70% to 90% of them singletons; the top ten hold under 25%. Sequenced sample: peripheral blood. The receptors come from a man in his 60s with active or convalescent COVID-19.

The chain uses TRBV6-5 and TRBJ1-2; TRBD1 matches 8 bases. V trimming: 6 bases; J trimming: 4 bases; junction bases outside the gene matches: 7. The CDR3 totals 14 residues. The V gene's germline CDR1 is MNHEY and CDR2 SVGAGI. CDR3 amino acids: CASRTDRGFYGYTF. DNA for the CDR3: TGTGCCAGCAGAACCGACAGGGGCTTCTATGGCTACACCTTC.

The chain joins TRBV19 to TRBJ1-2; D remains ambiguous. CDR1 is LNHDA and CDR2 is SQIVND in the germline V gene (reference sequence). The CDR3 sequence is 11 residues long. The germline V and J ends were trimmed by 7 bases and 3 bases, with 6 bases remaining between them. CDR3 amino acids: CASKEDYGYTF. CDR3 nucleotides: TGTGCCAGTAAGGAGGACTATGGCTACACCTTC.

The chain combines TRBV9 with TRBJ1-2; D possibly corresponds to TRBD1 (5 bases). Trimming took 0 bases from V and 6 from J, leaving 15 bases between them. The CDR3 totals 15 residues. CDR1 is SGDLS, CDR2 YYNGEE, per germline. The CDR3 region is CASSVDPGYGNGYTF. The CDR3 DNA reads as TGTGCCAGCAGCGTAGATCCAGGGTATGGTAATGGCTACACCTTC.

The chain recombines TRBV4-2 with TRBJ2-2; weak D call: TRBD1 (6 bases). Germline V lookup: CDR1 LGHNA, CDR2 YNFKEQ. Trimming pared 4 bases from V and 5 bases from J, leaving 20 bases between. This CDR3 is built from 17 residues. The CDR3 nucleotides read TGTGCCAGCAGCCCAAGCGGTAGGGCAGGGGATACCGGGGAGCTGTTTTTT. It translates to CASSPSGRAGDTGELFF.

The gene calls are TRBV7-3 and TRBJ1-2, with D perhaps matching TRBD1 (5 bases). CDR1 SGHTA and CDR2 FQGTGA come from the germline V gene. This CDR3 has 16 amino acids. Trimming removed 5 bases at V and 6 bases at J, with 22 bases between. CDR3 sequence reads: CASSPQAGRSMDGYTF. Written as DNA, the CDR3 is TGTGCCAGCAGCCCACAGGCAGGGAGGTCCATGGATGGCTACACCTTC.

The V and J genes are TRBV6-5 and TRBJ1-5; D is uncertain. Per germline, CDR1 MNHEY and CDR2 SVGAGI. CDR3 length equals 13 residues. Trimming left V 5 bases short and J 9 bases short, with 14 bases between. The DNA for the CDR3 is TGTGCCAGCAGTACAGCAATGTTAGGGCCCCAGCATTTT. Translation: CASSTAMLGPQHF.

This clone was seen once. The CDR3 coding sequence is TGTGCCAGCAGCTTACGAGGCACAAATGAAAAACTGTTTTTT. Translating gives CASSLRGTNEKLFF. J is TRBJ1-4 and V is TRBV7-9; no clear D. Per germline, CDR1 SEHNR and CDR2 FQNEAQ (reference sequence). V was trimmed by 2 bases and J by 5 bases, leaving 9 bases between them. The length of the CDR3 is 14 residues.

This clone was detected once. The rearrangement joins TRBV5-5 to TRBJ1-1; 8 bases line up with TRBD1. The V gene end was trimmed by 4 bases and the J gene end by 5 bases; junction bases not matched to a gene: 4. The V gene's germline CDR1 is SGHKS and CDR2 YYEKEE (reference sequence). The CDR3 has 13 amino acids. CDR3 bases: TGTGCCAGCAGCCTACAGGGGGTAACTGAAGCTTTCTTT. The encoded protein is CASSLQGVTEAFF.

V is TRBV11-2 and J is TRBJ2-5, with a weak D call TRBD2 (5 bases). The germline V gene has CDR1 SGHAT and CDR2 FQNNGV. Trimming removed 3 bases at V and 2 bases at J, with 10 bases between. This CDR3 region has 14 residues. CDR3 region: CASSFTRGQETQYF. The CDR3 bases are TGTGCCAGCAGCTTTACGCGCGGGCAAGAGACCCAGTACTTC.

The gene calls are TRBV9 and TRBJ2-7; possibly TRBD2 for D (6 bases). This CDR3 is built from 15 residues. V was shortened by 0 bases and J by 8 bases, with 18 bases between the two germline ends. In germline, CDR1 is SGDLS, CDR2 YYNGEE. The CDR3 region is CASSVGPGDPTKQYF. CDR3 DNA: TGTGCCAGCAGCGTAGGACCGGGAGATCCCACCAAGCAGTACTTC.

CDR3 sequence: CASSQAGGQADTQYF. CDR3 DNA: TGTGCCAGCAGCCAAGCGGGGGGGCAAGCGGATACGCAGTATTTT. This chain connects TRBV4-2 to TRBJ2-3; 8 nucleotides align to TRBD2. The ends lost 1 base at V and 6 bases at J; junction bases unmatched: 6. The CDR3 totals 15 residues. Germline V gene sequence: CDR1 LGHNA, CDR2 YNFKEQ.

This clone was seen just once. The V gene is TRBV9, the J gene TRBJ1-2; no firm D call. CDR1 and CDR2 from the germline V gene are SGDLS and YYNGEE. CDR3 size: 14 residues. V was clipped by 0 bases and J by 6 bases, with 12 bases between them. The CDR3: CASSVGLAGNGYTF. DNA of the CDR3: TGTGCCAGCAGCGTAGGGTTGGCGGGGAATGGCTACACCTTC.

The chain combines TRBV7-3 with TRBJ1-1; 8 nucleotides align to TRBD1. After removal of 5 bases from V and 3 bases from J, the junction contained 2 bases not matched to a gene. The CDR3 loop spans 13 amino acids. CDR1 is SGHTA, CDR2 FQGTGA, per germline. The CDR3 here is CASSKDRDTEAFF. CDR3 bases: TGTGCCAGCAGCAAGGACAGGGACACTGAAGCTTTCTTT. The whole variable domain, filled in from reference TRBV7-3 and TRBJ1-1, reads GAGVSQTPSNKVTEKGKYVELRCDPISGHTALYWYRQSLGQGPEFLIYFQGTGAADDSGLPNDRFFAVRPEGSVSTLKIQRTERGDSAVYLCASSKDRDTEAFFGQGTRLTVV.

The V and J genes are TRBV5-1 and TRBJ1-4, with 9 bases identical to TRBD1. V trimming: 4 bases; J trimming: 8 bases; junction bases outside the gene matches: 6. Germline lookup yields CDR1 SGHRS and CDR2 YFSETQ. The CDR3 consists of 14 residues. CDR3: CASSPGQGAEKLFF. The DNA for the CDR3 is TGCGCCAGCAGCCCGGGACAGGGCGCAGAAAAACTGTTTTTT.

The chain combines TRBV6-5 with TRBJ1-2; 7 bases align to TRBD1. V shed 6 bases, J shed 5 bases, and the junction held 9 bases outside the gene matches. CDR1 MNHEY and CDR2 SVGAGI come from the germline V gene. The CDR3 runs to 14 residues. This CDR3 reads CASRGTAGGYGYTF. DNA for the CDR3: TGTGCCAGCAGAGGGACAGCCGGGGGTTATGGCTACACCTTC.